The following is a T cell receptor beta chain sequence with its context. Antigen unknown. The ends lost 4 bases at V and 7 bases at J; junction bases unmatched: 12. The CDR3 totals 16 residues. Looked up from germline, CDR1 is SGHRS and CDR2 is YFSETQ. The data derive from a study of cytomegalovirus exposure and HLA in healthy donors. Regarding the study as a whole: The study assumed roughly uniform donor sequencing depth for presence/absence analyses. The availability of immune exposure information extended only to CMV serostatus.

PCR involved 60 Vbeta and 13 Jbeta primers. Sequencing used immunoSEQ multiplex PCR; TCRdb keeps in-frame clones, though not all of them. The sample includes 85,000 to 100,000 clones, about four fifths of them seen just once. This TCR was sampled from a woman between 40 and 55 years old in good health and CMV-seronegative. The J gene is TRBJ1-3, the V gene TRBV5-1; 9 nucleotides align to TRBD1. Sequencing used PBMCs. Written as DNA, the CDR3 is TGCGCCAGCAGCCGACAGGGGGGACTATCCGGGAACACCATATATTTT. It translates to CASSRQGGLSGNTIYF.